Listed here is a single T cell receptor (beta chain). Its antigen is not known. A second PCR of about 6 to 11 cycles used a sample-barcoded 5' primer and a J-beta primer mix. TCRdb reanalysed the 5' RACE reads using MiXCR and keeps one entry per CDR3 protein. The profile shows under 1,000,000 distinct CDR3 sequences, 46% of them singletons. This sample stems from a study of blood T cells in healthy people across ages. Findings of the study overall: Age showed a roughly linear inverse relationship with TCR beta diversity per million T cells. Considered underestimates were the diversity estimates obtained from one million T cells.

The receptor was isolated from an elderly man in good health. The sample taken for sequencing was blood.

The CDR3 protein is CASSLEYGNTEAFF. In DNA, the CDR3 is TGCGCCAGCAGCTTGGAGTACGGGAACACTGAAGCTTTCTTT. This chain connects TRBV5-1 to TRBJ1-1; D call uncertain. V lost 0 bases to trimming and J lost 1 base, with 7 bases between them. Germline V lookup: CDR1 SGHRS, CDR2 YFSETQ. The CDR3 extends over 14 amino acids.